This TCR beta chain was sequenced for a study of blood T cells in healthy people across ages. In regard to this clonotype: Its antigen is not known.

Findings of the study overall: Significant beta diversity loss was already apparent by age about 42, declining roughly linearly. In long-lived donors, naive CD4+ cell counts and diversity exceeded those of aged donors.

Germline loops: CDR1 SGHTA, CDR2 FQGNSA. This CDR3 is built from 14 residues. Trimming took off 5 bases at V and 5 bases at J, with 15 bases between the two ends. With a J-beta primer mix and a sample-barcoded 5' primer, a second PCR ran about 7 to 11 cycles. MiXCR, applied by TCRdb to the 5' RACE reads, yields one record per CDR3 protein. The repertoire has under 850,000 distinct CDR3 sequences, under 40% of them found once; the top ten carry 10% to 15%. Peripheral blood samples of about 10 milliliters were drawn from each donor. Sequenced: blood. V and J are TRBV7-2 and TRBJ1-2; tentative D call: TRBD1 (6 bases). The receptor comes from a young man in good health. As DNA, the CDR3 is TGTACCAGCAGCACCCCGGACAGCCAGTATGGCTACACCTTC. This sequence encodes CTSSTPDSQYGYTF.